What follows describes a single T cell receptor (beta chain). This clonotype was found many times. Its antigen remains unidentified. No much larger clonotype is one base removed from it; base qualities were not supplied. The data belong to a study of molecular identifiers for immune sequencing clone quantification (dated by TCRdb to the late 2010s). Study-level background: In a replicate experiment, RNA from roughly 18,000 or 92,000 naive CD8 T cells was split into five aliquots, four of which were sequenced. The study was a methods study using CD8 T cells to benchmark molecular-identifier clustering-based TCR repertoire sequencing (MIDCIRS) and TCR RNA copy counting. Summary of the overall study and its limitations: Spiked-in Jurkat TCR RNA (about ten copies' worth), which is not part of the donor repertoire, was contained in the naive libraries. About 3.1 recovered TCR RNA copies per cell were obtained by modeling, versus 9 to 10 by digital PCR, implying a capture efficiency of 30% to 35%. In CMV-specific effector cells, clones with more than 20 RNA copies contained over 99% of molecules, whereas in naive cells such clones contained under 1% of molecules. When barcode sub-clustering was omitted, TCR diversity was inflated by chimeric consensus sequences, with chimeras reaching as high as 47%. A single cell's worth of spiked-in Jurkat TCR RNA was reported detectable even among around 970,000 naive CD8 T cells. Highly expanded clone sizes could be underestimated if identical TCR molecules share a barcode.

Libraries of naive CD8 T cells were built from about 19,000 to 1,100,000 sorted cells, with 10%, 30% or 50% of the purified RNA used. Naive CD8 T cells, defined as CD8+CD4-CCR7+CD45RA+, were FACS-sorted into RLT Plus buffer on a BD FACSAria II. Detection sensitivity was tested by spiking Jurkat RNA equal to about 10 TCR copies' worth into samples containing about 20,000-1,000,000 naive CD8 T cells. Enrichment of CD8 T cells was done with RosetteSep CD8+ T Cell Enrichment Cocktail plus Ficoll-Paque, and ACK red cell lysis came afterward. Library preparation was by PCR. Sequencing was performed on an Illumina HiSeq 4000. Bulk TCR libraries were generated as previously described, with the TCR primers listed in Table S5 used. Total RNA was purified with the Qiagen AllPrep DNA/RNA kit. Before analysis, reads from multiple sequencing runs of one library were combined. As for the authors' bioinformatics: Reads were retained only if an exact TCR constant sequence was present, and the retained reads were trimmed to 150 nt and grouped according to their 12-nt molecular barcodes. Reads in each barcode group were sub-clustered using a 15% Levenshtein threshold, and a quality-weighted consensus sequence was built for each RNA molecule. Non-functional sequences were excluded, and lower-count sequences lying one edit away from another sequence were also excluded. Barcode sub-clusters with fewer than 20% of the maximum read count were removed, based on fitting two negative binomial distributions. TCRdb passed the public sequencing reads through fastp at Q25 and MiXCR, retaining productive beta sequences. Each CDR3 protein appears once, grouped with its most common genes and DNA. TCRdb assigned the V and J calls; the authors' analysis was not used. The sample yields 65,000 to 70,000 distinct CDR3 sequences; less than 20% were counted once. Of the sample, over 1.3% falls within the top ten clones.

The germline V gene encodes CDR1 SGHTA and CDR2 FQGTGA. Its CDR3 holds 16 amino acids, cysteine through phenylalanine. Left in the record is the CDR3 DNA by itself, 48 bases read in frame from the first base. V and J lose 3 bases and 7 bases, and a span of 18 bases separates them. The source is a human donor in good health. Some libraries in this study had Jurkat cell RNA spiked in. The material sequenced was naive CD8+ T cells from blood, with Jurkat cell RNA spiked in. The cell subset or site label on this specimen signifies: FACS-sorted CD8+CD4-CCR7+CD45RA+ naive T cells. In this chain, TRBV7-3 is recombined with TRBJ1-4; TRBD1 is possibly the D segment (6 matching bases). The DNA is TGTGCCAGCAGCTTTTACAAAACAGGGTTGGTTGAAAAACTGTTTTTT. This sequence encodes CASSFYKTGLVEKLFF.